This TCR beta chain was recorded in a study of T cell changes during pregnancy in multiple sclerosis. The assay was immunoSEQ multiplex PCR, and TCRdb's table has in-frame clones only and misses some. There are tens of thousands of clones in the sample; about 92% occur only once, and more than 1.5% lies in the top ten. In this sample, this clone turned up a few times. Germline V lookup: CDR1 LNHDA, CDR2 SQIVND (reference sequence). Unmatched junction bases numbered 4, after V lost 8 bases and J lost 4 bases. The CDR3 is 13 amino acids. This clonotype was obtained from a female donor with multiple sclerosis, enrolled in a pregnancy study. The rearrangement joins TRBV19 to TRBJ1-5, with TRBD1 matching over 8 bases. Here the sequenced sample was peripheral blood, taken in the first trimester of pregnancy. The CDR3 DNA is TGTGCCAGTGACAGGGGACATAATCAGCCCCAGCATTTT. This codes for CASDRGHNQPQHF. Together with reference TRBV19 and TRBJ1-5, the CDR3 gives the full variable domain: DGGITQSPKYLFRKEGQNVTLSCEQNLNHDAMYWYRQDPGQGLRLIYYSQIVNDFQKGDIAEGYSVSREKKESFPLTVTSAQKNPTAFYLCASDRGHNQPQHFGDGTRLSIL.